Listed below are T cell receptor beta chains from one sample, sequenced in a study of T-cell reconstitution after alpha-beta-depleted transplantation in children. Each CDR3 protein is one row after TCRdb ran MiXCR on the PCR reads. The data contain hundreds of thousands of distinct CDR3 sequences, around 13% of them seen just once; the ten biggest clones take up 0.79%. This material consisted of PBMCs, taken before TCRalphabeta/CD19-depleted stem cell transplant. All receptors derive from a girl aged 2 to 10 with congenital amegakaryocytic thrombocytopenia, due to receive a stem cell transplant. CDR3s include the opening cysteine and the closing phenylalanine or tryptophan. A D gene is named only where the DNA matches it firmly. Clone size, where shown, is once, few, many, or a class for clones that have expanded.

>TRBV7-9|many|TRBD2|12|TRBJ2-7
TGTGCCAGCGCCAGCGGGGACTACGAGCAGTACTTC
CASASGDYEQYF
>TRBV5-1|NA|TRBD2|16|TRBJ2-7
TGCGCCAGCAGCTCGCCGACTAGCGGGAGGGCAACCGAGCAGTACTTC
CASSSPTSGRATEQYF
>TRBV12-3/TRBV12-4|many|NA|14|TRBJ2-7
TGTGCCAGCAGTTTAGCCAGCATATCCTACGAGCAGTACTTC
CASSLASISYEQYF
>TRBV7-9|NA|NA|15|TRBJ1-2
TGTGCCAGCAGCTTAAACTGGCAGGCTAAGGATGGCTACACCTTC
CASSLNWQAKDGYTF
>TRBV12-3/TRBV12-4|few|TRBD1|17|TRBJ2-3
TGTGCCAGCAGTTTCGGGACAGTCTACCGTAGCACAGATACGCAGTATTTT
CASSFGTVYRSTDTQYF
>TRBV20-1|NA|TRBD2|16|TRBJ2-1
TGCAGTGCCCTAGCCTGGACTAGCGGGTCCTACAATGAGCAGTTCTTC
CSALAWTSGSYNEQFF
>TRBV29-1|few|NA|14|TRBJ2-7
TGCAGCGCCTCAATCCCTACTAGCTCCTACGAGCAGTACTTC
CSASIPTSSYEQYF
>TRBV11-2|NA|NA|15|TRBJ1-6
TGTGCCAGCAGGTTGACAGAATCCTATAATTCACCCCTCCACTTT
CASRLTESYNSPLHF
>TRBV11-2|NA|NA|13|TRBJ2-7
TGTGCCAGCAGCACAGTCTTAGGGTACGAGCAGTACTTC
CASSTVLGYEQYF
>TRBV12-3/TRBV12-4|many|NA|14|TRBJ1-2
TGTGCCAGCAGCCAAGGGGGATCGAACTATGGCTACACCTTC
CASSQGGSNYGYTF
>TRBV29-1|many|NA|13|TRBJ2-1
TGCAGCGCCGTGGGAGTTTCCTACAATGAGCAGTTCTTC
CSAVGVSYNEQFF
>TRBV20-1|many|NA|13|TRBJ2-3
TGCAGTGCTAGGGTTAGCGGCACAGATACGCAGTATTTT
CSARVSGTDTQYF
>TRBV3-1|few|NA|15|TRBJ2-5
TGTGCCAGCAGCAATTCAGGTGGGAGTTTAGAGACCCAGTACTTC
CASSNSGGSLETQYF
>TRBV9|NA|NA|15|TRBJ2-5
TGTGCCAGCAGCGTGAATGCCGGGATCAGGGAGACCCAGTACTTC
CASSVNAGIRETQYF
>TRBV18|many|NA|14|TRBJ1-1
TGTGCCAGCTCACTGGACCTTAGGGACACTGAAGCTTTCTTT
CASSLDLRDTEAFF
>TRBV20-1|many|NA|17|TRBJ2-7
TGCAGTGCTAGAGGAGCGACCCGGACTGATGACTCCTACGAGCAGTACTTC
CSARGATRTDDSYEQYF
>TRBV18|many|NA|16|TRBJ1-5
TGTGCCAGCTCACGGGGGGCAGGGACCCCGAATCAGCCCCAGCATTTT
CASSRGAGTPNQPQHF
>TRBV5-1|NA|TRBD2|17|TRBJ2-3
TGCGCCAGCAGCTTGGAGGCTAGCGGGAGGGCGATAGATACGCAGTATTTT
CASSLEASGRAIDTQYF
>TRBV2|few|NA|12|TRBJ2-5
TGTGCCAGCAGTCTGACCAAAGAGACCCAGTACTTC
CASSLTKETQYF
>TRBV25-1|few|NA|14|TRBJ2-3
TGTGCCAGCAGTGCCCGGGAGTACACAGATACGCAGTATTTT
CASSAREYTDTQYF
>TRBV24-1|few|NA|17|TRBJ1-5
TGTGCCACGAGAGGCCTCGGGGTAGGGAATAGCAATCAGCCCCAGCATTTT
CATRGLGVGNSNQPQHF
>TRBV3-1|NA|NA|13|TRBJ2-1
TGTGCCAGCAGACAGGGGGGGAACAATGAGCAGTTCTTC
CASRQGGNNEQFF
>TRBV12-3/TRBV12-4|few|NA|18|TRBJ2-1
TGTGCCAGCAGTTTGCATATTCCGAGCGGCGGCTCCTACAATGAGCAGTTCTTC
CASSLHIPSGGSYNEQFF
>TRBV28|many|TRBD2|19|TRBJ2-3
TGTGCCAGTCTCATCCGAGGACTAGCGGGACCTTCCCGGGCAGATACGCAGTATTTT
CASLIRGLAGPSRADTQYF
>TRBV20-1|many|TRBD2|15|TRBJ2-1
TGCAGTGCTGAAAAGCGGGAGACCTCCTACAATGAGCAGTTCTTC
CSAEKRETSYNEQFF
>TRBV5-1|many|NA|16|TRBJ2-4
TGCGCCAGCAGCTTGAATGCGAATCCGGCCAAAAACATTCAGTACTTC
CASSLNANPAKNIQYF
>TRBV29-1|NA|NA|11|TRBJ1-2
TGCAGCGTCGGATTAATGTATGGCTACACCTTC
CSVGLMYGYTF
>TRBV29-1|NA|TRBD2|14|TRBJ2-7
TGCAGCGTTGAAACTAGCGGGAGTTTCCACGAGCAGTACTTC
CSVETSGSFHEQYF
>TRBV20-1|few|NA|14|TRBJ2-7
TGCAGTGCTGTATACGAAGGACGGAGCTACGAGCAGTACTTC
CSAVYEGRSYEQYF
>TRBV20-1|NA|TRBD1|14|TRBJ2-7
TGCAGTGCTAGGGACAGGGGAGACTTCTACGAGCAGTACTTC
CSARDRGDFYEQYF
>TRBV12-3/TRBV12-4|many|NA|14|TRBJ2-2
TGTGCCAGCGCTTTAAGAGTGGCGGCCGGGGAGCTGTTTTTT
CASALRVAAGELFF
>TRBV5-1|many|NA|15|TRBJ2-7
TGCGCCAGCAGCTTGGCTGCAGAGCTCTCCTACGAGCAGTACTTC
CASSLAAELSYEQYF
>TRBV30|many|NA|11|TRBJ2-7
TGTGCCTGGAGTAGACGAGACGAGCAGTACTTC
CAWSRRDEQYF
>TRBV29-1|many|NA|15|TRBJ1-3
TGCAGCGTTGAAGATCGGGACACCCTAGGAAACACCATATATTTT
CSVEDRDTLGNTIYF
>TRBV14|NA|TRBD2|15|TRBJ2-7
TGTGCCAGCAGCCAAGCCGGGACTAAGGGCTACGAGCAGTACTTC
CASSQAGTKGYEQYF
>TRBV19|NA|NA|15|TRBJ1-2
TGTGCCAGTACCCCCTCGCGAGGGCAGATCTATGGCTACACCTTC
CASTPSRGQIYGYTF
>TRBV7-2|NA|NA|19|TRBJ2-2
TGTGCCAGCAGCTTACGCGTCAGAGTAGTAGAAACGAACACCCGGGAGCTGTTTTTT
CASSLRVRVVETNTRELFF
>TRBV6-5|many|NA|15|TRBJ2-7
TGTGCCAGCAGTTACCGAACCGGGAAATCGTACGAGCAGTACTTC
CASSYRTGKSYEQYF
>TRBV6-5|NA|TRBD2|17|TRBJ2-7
TGTGCCAGCGTTGGCTCCCTCTCCAGACTAGCGATCGACGAGCAGTGCTTC
CASVGSLSRLAIDEQCF